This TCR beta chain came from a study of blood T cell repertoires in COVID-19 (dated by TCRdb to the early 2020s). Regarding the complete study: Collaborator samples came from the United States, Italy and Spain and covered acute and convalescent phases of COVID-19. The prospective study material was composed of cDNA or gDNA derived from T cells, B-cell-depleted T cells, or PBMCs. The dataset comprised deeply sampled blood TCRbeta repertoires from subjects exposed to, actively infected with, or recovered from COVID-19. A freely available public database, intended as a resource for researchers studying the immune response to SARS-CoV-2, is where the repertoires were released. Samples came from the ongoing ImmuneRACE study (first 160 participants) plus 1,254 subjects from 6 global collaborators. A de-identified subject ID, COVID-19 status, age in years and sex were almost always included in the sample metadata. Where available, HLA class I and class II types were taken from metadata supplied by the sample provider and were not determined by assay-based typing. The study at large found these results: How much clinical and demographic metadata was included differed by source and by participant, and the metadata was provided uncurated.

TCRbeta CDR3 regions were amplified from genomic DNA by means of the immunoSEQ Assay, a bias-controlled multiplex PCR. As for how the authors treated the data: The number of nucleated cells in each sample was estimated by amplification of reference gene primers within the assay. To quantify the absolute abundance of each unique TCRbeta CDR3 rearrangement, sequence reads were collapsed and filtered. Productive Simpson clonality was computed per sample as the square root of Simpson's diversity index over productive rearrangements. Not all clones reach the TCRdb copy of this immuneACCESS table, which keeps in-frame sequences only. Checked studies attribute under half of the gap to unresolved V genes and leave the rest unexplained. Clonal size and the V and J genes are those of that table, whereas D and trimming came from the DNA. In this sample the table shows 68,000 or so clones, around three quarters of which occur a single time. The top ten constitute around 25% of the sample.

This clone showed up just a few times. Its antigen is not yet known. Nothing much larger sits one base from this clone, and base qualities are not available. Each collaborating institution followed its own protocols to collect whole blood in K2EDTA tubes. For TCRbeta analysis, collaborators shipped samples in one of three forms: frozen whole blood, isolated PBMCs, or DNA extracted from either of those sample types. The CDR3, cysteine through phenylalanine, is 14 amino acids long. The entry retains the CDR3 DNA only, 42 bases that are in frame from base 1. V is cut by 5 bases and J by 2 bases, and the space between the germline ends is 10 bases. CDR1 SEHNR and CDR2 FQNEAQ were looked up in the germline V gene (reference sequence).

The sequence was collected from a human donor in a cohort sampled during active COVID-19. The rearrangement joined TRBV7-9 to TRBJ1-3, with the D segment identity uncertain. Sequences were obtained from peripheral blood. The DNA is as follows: TGTGCCAGCAGCCCTGACATTGCTGGAAACACCATATATTTT. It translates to CASSPDIAGNTIYF.